These 14 T cell receptor beta chains share one sample of origin, sequenced in a study of T cells after yellow fever vaccination. TCRdb redid the calling of the 5' RACE reads with MiXCR, one entry per CDR3 protein. The profile shows 340,000 or so distinct CDR3 sequences, around 13% of them singletons. The sequenced sample was CD4+ T cells sorted from PBMCs, obtained 15 days after the yellow fever booster vaccination. Receptor source: a man aged 18 to 30 who received the YFV17D yellow fever vaccine.

This clonotype was found a few times. The chain joins TRBV7-8 to TRBJ2-3; 10 nucleotides match TRBD2. Trimming cost V 3 bases and J 2 bases; bases outside gene matches: 11. Germline CDR1 reads SGHVS; CDR2 reads FQNEAQ. This CDR3 has 18 residues. As DNA, the CDR3 is TGTGCCAGCAGCTTGATAGTAGCGGGGGGTACTATCACAGATACGCAGTATTTT. Protein sequence: CASSLIVAGGTITDTQYF. Based on the CDR3 plus reference TRBV7-8 and TRBJ2-3, the full variable domain is GAGVSQSPRYKVAKRGQDVALRCDPISGHVSLFWYQQALGQGPEFLTYFQNEAQLDKSGLPSDRFFAERPEGSVSTLKIQRTQQEDSAVYLCASSLIVAGGTITDTQYFGPGTRLTVL.

This clonotype occurred a few times. V gene TRBV5-1 combines with J gene TRBJ2-3; TRBD2 matches 8 bases. Germline assignment: CDR1 SGHRS and CDR2 YFSETQ. Trimming at V came to 0 bases and at J to 5 bases, leaving 5 bases not matched to a gene. This CDR3 is built from 15 residues. The CDR3 sequence: CASSLEPAGEDTQYF. DNA for the CDR3: TGCGCCAGCAGCTTGGAGCCAGCGGGGGAAGATACGCAGTATTTT.

This sequence joins TRBV5-1 and TRBJ2-5; D is uncertain. Trimming removed 7 bases from V and 5 bases from J, with 12 bases in between. CDR3 length: 12 residues. Germline loops: CDR1 SGHRS, CDR2 YFSETQ. CDR3 in DNA: TGCGCCAGCCAGAACCCCGGGGAGACCCAGTACTTC. Its protein product is CASQNPGETQYF.

This clonotype has only a few counts. This chain connects TRBV10-3 to TRBJ1-5; D is perhaps TRBD1 (5 bases). Germline CDR1 is ENHRY and CDR2 is SYGVKD. The CDR3 is 13 residues long. The V and J ends lost 5 bases and 7 bases respectively, with 12 bases between them. In DNA form, the CDR3 reads TGTGCCATCAGTCAGGACGGACAACAGCCCCAGCATTTT. Amino acids: CAISQDGQQPQHF.

This chain uses TRBV24-1 with TRBJ1-2; D unresolved. The CDR3 has 18 residues. CDR1 is KGHDR and CDR2 is SFDVKD in the germline V gene. Trimming shortened V by 4 bases and J by 4 bases, and 24 bases separated the two germline ends. The CDR3 DNA is TGTGCCACCAGTGAATTGATCATTCGGAGGCGAACTCTCTATGGCTACACCTTC. Amino acid sequence: CATSELIIRRRTLYGYTF.

This clonotype was counted between two and nine times. The V gene is TRBV18, the J gene TRBJ1-6, with no clear D. The germline V gene encodes CDR1 KGHSH and CDR2 LQKENI. The V end was cut by 3 bases, the J end by 10 bases, with 10 bases between. This CDR3 spans 13 amino acids. CDR3 sequence: CASSPTTESPLHF. The CDR3 DNA sequence: TGTGCCAGCTCACCCACCACGGAATCACCCCTCCACTTT.

The CDR3 protein is CASSVSGRGRDTEAFF. CDR3 in DNA: TGTGCCAGCAGCGTTAGTGGGAGGGGCAGGGACACTGAAGCTTTCTTT. The chain links TRBV7-4 to TRBJ1-1, with D possibly matching TRBD1 (5 bases). V dropped 5 bases and J dropped 3 bases, with 19 bases sitting between them. Looked up from germline, CDR1 is SGHVT and CDR2 is SQSDAQ. This CDR3 is built from 16 residues.

V and J are TRBV7-2 and TRBJ2-5; D possibly uses TRBD1 or TRBD2 (6 bases each). Germline loops: CDR1 SGHTA, CDR2 FQGNSA. This CDR3 is 15 amino acids long. Between the trimmed V and J ends, which lost 3 bases and 5 bases, there was a span of 16 bases. CDR3 nucleotide sequence: TGTGCCAGCAGCTTGGGACATCGGGGAGGTGAGACCCAGTACTTC. It translates to CASSLGHRGGETQYF.

This clonotype was detected a few times. This chain uses TRBV29-1 with TRBJ1-4; D gene ambiguous. With 6 bases removed from V and 6 bases from J, the gap between germline ends came to 17 bases. CDR3 length: 14 amino acids. Germline V gene lookup returns CDR1 SQVTM and CDR2 ANQGSEA. The CDR3: CSVAREEEYEKLFF. CDR3 nucleotides: TGCAGCGTGGCAAGGGAGGAGGAATATGAAAAACTGTTTTTT. The full variable domain, in which reference TRBV29-1 and TRBJ1-4 provide the parts outside the CDR3, is SAVISQKPSRDICQRGTSLTIQCQVDSQVTMMFWYRQQPGQSLTLIATANQGSEATYESGFVIDKFPISRPNLTFSTLTVSNMSPEDSSIYLCSVAREEEYEKLFFGSGTQLSVL.

The chain combines TRBV9 with TRBJ2-7; maybe TRBD1 (6 bases). V lost 0 bases to trimming and J lost 2 bases, with 12 bases between them. The CDR3 covers 15 residues. The germline V gene encodes CDR1 SGDLS and CDR2 YYNGEE. The DNA of the CDR3 is TGTGCCAGCAGCGTAGGAGGGGGACCGACCTACGAGCAGTACTTC. Translation gives CASSVGGGPTYEQYF.

The chain links TRBV10-2 to TRBJ2-5; 7 nucleotides line up with TRBD2. V lost 6 bases and J lost 5; bases outside the gene matches: 9. In germline, CDR1 is WSHSY, CDR2 SAAADI. The CDR3 extends over 14 amino acids. CDR3 in amino acids: CASRLGLPSETQYF. The CDR3 region has the DNA TGCGCCAGCAGATTGGGACTACCGTCGGAGACCCAGTACTTC.

CDR3 in DNA: TGTGCCAGCAGCGCGTTCTACGAGCAGTACTTC. Translation gives CASSAFYEQYF. V usage is TRBV5-6 and J usage is TRBJ2-7; D is unclear. CDR1 SGHDT and CDR2 YYEEEE come from the germline V gene. Trimming cost V 4 bases and J 3 bases, with 5 bases left between them. The length of the CDR3 is 11 residues.

This rearrangement joins TRBV7-3 to TRBJ2-3, with TRBD2 matching over 7 bases. V was pared by 5 bases and J by 2 bases, with 10 bases of the junction left unmatched. The germline V gene encodes CDR1 SGHTA and CDR2 FQGTGA. The CDR3 runs to 16 residues. CDR3 coding DNA: TGTGCCAGCAGCAGCGGGGCCTATAGGTACACAGATACGCAGTATTTT. Its protein is CASSSGAYRYTDTQYF.

This clonotype has more than one count but fewer than ten. V is TRBV10-3 and J is TRBJ1-5; D is unclear. Trimming removed 10 bases from V and 0 bases from J, with 13 bases in between. Germline loops: CDR1 ENHRY, CDR2 SYGVKD. This CDR3 is 14 amino acids long. CDR3 nucleotide sequence: TGTGCCAGCAACCGGGAATATAGCAATCAGCCCCAGCATTTT. Amino acid sequence: CASNREYSNQPQHF.